The present T cell receptor beta chain was sequenced within a study of beta chain features in type 1 diabetes. Whole-study results and caveats: HLA influence on TCRB rearrangement stayed unresolved here. Moderately but significantly shorter TCRB CDR3s were found in Type 1 diabetes patients in all four CD4+ subsets. For patients and controls alike, PCR might favor shorter templates to the same degree.

The CDR3 is 13 residues long. Germline V gives CDR1 LGHNA, CDR2 YNFKEQ. As every portion of the isolated RNA was reverse transcribed, the sequencing read expressed TCRB transcripts. The repertoire was sequenced with immunoSEQ multiplex PCR; TCRdb's copy has only in-frame clones and lacks some. The sample holds 95,000 to 150,000 clones, over 15% seen once. Around 0.12 L of blood, on average, came from one heparinised draw per donor. This clone was recorded a few times. What it binds is unknown. The junction departs from the called germline gene at one end, perhaps through a read error. The chain uses TRBV4-2 and TRBJ2-3, with TRBD2 identical over 7 bases. Sequenced material: central memory CD4+ T cells from blood. This TCR was recovered from a man under 40 with type 1 diabetes. CDR3 nucleotide sequence: TGTGCCCGCAGCCAGGGACTAACAGATACGCAGTATTTT. Protein sequence: CARSQGLTDTQYF.